Here is one T cell receptor (beta chain) with its context. One end of the junction fails to match germline, which may point to a read error. No cell sorting was done before RNA was extracted from the tissue. More than 3 cm separated this lung sample from the edge of the tumor. TCRbeta libraries were built with three rounds of nested PCR, modified from ARM-PCR. One entry per CDR3 protein, called by TCRdb with MiXCR from the multiplex PCR reads. The sample records about 98,000 distinct CDR3 sequences, more than 80% being singletons. This entry comes from a study of tumor and adjacent non-tumor tissue in lung cancer. As for the study in general: On average, productive TCRbeta reads reached roughly 3.9 million per sample.

Per the germline V gene, CDR1 is MGHRA and CDR2 is YSYEKL. CDR3 length: 16 amino acids. The sequence derives from a man aged 60 to 69 with small cell lung cancer. The material sequenced was distant non-tumor lung tissue. This rearrangement joins TRBV4-1 to TRBJ1-5; no firm D call. The DNA for the CDR3 is TGCGCCAGTAGCCAAGATCGGTTGCGGCGCAATCAGCCCCAGCATTTT. The encoded protein is CASSQDRLRRNQPQHF.